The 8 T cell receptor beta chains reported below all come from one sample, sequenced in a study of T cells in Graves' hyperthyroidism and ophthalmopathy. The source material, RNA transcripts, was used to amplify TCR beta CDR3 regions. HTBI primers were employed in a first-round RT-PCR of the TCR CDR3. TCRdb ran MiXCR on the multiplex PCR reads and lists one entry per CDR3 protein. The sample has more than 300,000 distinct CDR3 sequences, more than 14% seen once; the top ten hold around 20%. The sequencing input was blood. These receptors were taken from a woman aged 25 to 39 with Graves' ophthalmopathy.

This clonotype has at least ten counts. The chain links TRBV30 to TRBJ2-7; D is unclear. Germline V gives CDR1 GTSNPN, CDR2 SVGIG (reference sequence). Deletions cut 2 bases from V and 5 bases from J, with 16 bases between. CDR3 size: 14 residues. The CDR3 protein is CAWSTVGLLDEQYF. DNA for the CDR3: TGTGCCTGGAGTACCGTCGGTCTCTTGGACGAGCAGTACTTC.

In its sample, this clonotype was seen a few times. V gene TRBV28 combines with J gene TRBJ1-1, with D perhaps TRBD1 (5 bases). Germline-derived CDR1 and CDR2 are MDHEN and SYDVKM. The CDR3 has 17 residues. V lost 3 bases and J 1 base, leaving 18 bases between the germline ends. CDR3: CASSFRWTRRGNTEAFF. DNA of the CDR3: TGTGCCAGCAGTTTTCGATGGACAAGGAGGGGGAACACTGAAGCTTTCTTT.

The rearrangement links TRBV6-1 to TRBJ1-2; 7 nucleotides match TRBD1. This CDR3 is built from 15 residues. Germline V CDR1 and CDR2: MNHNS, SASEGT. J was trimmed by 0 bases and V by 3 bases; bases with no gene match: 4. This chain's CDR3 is CASSDDTGANYGYTF. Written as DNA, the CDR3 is TGTGCCAGCAGTGACGACACAGGGGCTAACTATGGCTACACCTTC.

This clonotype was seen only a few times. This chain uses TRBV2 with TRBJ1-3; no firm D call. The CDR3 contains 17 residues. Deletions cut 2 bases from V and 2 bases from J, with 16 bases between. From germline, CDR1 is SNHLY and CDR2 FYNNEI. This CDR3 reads CASSEIKGKVTGNTIYF. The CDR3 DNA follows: TGTGCCAGCAGTGAAATTAAAGGGAAAGTAACTGGAAACACCATATATTTT.

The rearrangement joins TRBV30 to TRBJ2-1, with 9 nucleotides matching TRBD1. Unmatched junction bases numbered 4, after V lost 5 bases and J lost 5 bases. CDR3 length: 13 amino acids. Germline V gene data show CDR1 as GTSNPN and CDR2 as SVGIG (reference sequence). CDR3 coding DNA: TGTGCCTGGGAATACAGGGGGCACAATGAGCAGTTCTTC. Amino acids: CAWEYRGHNEQFF.

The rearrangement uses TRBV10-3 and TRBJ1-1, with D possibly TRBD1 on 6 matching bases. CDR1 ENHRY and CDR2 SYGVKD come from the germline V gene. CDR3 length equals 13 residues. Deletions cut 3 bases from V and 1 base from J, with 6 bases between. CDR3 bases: TGTGCCATCAGTGACAGGGGGAACACTGAAGCTTTCTTT. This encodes CAISDRGNTEAFF.

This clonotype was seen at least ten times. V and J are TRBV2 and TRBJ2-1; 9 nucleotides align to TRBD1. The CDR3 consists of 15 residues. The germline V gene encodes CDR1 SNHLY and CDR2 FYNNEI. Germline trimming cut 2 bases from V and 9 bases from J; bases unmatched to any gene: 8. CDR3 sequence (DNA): TGTGCCAGCAGTGAACGGACAGGGGTAGGAGTTGAGCAGTTCTTC. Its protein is CASSERTGVGVEQFF.

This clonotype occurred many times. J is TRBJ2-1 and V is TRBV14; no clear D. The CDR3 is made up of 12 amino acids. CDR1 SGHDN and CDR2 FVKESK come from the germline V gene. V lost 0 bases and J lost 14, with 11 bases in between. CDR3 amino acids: CASSQEGWSEFF. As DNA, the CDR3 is TGTGCCAGCAGCCAAGAAGGGTGGTCGGAGTTCTTC.